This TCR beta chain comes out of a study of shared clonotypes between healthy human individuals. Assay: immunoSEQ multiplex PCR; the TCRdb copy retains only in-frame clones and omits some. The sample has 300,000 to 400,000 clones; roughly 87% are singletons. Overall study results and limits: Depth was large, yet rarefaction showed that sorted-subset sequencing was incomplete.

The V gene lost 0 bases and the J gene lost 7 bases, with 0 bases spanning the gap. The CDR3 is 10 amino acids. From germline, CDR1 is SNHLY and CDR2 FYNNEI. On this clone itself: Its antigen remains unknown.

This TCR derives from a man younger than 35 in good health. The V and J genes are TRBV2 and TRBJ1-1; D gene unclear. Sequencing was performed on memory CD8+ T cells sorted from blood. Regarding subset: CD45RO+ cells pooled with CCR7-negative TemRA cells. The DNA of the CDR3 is TGTGCCAGCAGTGAAGCTGAAGCTTTCTTT. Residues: CASSEAEAFF.